These 3 T cell receptor beta chains were all obtained from the same sample, sequenced in a study of cytomegalovirus exposure and HLA in healthy donors (dated by TCRdb to 2017 to 2019). The receptor library was made with the immunoSEQ multiplex PCR assay. The multiplex PCR relied on a mix of 60 forward primers for TCR Vbeta segments and 13 reverse primers for TCR Jbeta segments. This immuneACCESS table, as held by TCRdb, lists in-frame sequences with V and J called but not all clones. Of the missing ones, under half trace to an unresolved V gene in checked studies; the others have no known cause. Here the sample has around 130,000 clones; 70% to 90% occur a single time. Approximately 5.6% of the sample comes from the top ten. Sequenced: PBMCs. Receptor source: a woman aged 40 to 50 in good health and CMV-seropositive.

This clone was observed a single time. The chain combines TRBV9 with TRBJ2-2, with 8 bases lining up with TRBD1. CDR3 length equals 15 residues. V trimming: 0 bases; J trimming: 6 bases; junction bases outside the gene matches: 4. Germline lookup yields CDR1 SGDLS and CDR2 YYNGEE. The DNA for the CDR3 is TGTGCCAGCAGCGTAGGACAGGGGCTAGCCGGGGAGCTGTTTTTT. Translated, it gives CASSVGQGLAGELFF.

The chain employs TRBV5-8 and TRBJ2-7, with 8 nucleotides matching TRBD2. The CDR3 totals 12 residues. Germline CDR1 and CDR2: SGHTS and YDEGEE. CDR3 residues: CAGRREVHEQYF. CDR3 coding DNA: TGTGCTGGTAGGCGGGAGGTCCACGAGCAGTACTTC.

This clone appeared a single time. The V call is TRBV2, the J call TRBJ2-3; TRBD2 matches at 7 bases. The trim removed 6 bases at V and 6 bases at J, leaving 15 bases unmatched. This CDR3 contains 16 residues. Germline V gene lookup returns CDR1 SNHLY and CDR2 FYNNEI. For the CDR3, the DNA is TGTGCCAGCAGGGGACTGGGGGGGTTTAGTGGCGATACGCAGTATTTT. It codes for CASRGLGGFSGDTQYF.